These 2 T cell receptor beta chains were sequenced from one sample in a study of long-term antiretroviral therapy in people with HIV. At the survey level, the v3.0 immunoSEQ assay was run. Clones were read by immunoSEQ multiplex PCR, and TCRdb kept only the in-frame ones, dropping some. Of over 30,000 clones detected, 85% to 90% appear once; the ten largest clones hold 4%. Sample: unsorted PBMCs, taken 1.2 years after starting antiretroviral therapy. All receptors derive from a woman aged 50 to 60 with HIV.

The chain couples TRBV11-2 to TRBJ1-5, with no clear D. V was pared by 4 bases and J by 7 bases, with 11 bases between. The V gene's germline CDR1 is SGHAT and CDR2 FQNNGV. This CDR3 spans 13 amino acids. The CDR3 reads CASSSDTVQPQHF. The CDR3 nucleotides read TGTGCCAGCAGCTCCGATACCGTGCAGCCCCAGCATTTT.

The CDR3 loop reads CASGGSNEKLFF. Written as DNA, the CDR3 is TGCGCCAGCGGGGGGAGTAATGAAAAACTGTTTTTT. V usage is TRBV4-1 and J usage is TRBJ1-4; possible D gene TRBD1, 5 bases. Trimming left V 8 bases short and J 4 bases short, with 8 bases between. This CDR3 contains 12 residues. The germline V gene encodes CDR1 MGHRA and CDR2 YSYEKL.